These 8 T cell receptor beta chains share one sample of origin, sequenced in a study of blood T cell repertoires in COVID-19. Assay used: immunoSEQ multiplex PCR; TCRdb lists only in-frame clones, some missing. The table shows roughly 120,000 clones, with approximately 80% occurring only once. Sequencing was done on a sample of peripheral blood. Receptors were obtained from a man aged 45 to 65 with acute or convalescent COVID-19.

This clone was recorded only once. The chain is built from TRBV5-1 and TRBJ1-6, with D uncertain. V was clipped by 0 bases and J by 10 bases, with 17 bases between them. Germline CDR1 is SGHRS and CDR2 is YFSETQ. The CDR3 covers 16 residues. The DNA for the CDR3 is TGCGCCAGCAGCTTGGCCATCGGGCAGGCGGGATCACCCCTCCACTTT. It codes for CASSLAIGQAGSPLHF. Looking up the rest from reference TRBV5-1 and TRBJ1-6 gives the full variable domain: KAGVTQTPRYLIKTRGQQVTLSCSPISGHRSVSWYQQTPGQGLQFLFEYFSETQRNKGNFPGRFSGRQFSNSRSEMNVSTLELGDSALYLCASSLAIGQAGSPLHFGNGTRLTVT.

The rearrangement joins TRBV7-9 to TRBJ2-7; perhaps TRBD1 as D (6 bases). CDR1 is SEHNR and CDR2 is FQNEAQ in the germline V gene (reference sequence). V was pared by 5 bases and J by 0 bases, with 11 bases between. The CDR3 is 14 residues long. CDR3 nucleotides: TGTGCCAGCAGCGATACAGGGCTCTCCTACGAGCAGTACTTC. Its protein is CASSDTGLSYEQYF.

The rearrangement joins TRBV11-3 to TRBJ2-7; 8 nucleotides agree with TRBD1. V gave up 2 bases and J gave up 6 bases; unmatched junction bases: 6. This CDR3 is 14 amino acids long. Looked up from germline, CDR1 is SGHNT and CDR2 is YENEEA. CDR3 sequence: CASSLTGGEAEQYF. In DNA form, the CDR3 reads TGTGCCAGCAGCTTAACAGGGGGTGAGGCCGAGCAGTACTTC.

This chain uses TRBV15 with TRBJ1-5, with D tentatively TRBD1 (5 bases). The CDR3 totals 16 residues. CDR1 is LNHNV, CDR2 YYDKDF, per germline (reference sequence). V lost 0 bases and J 8 bases, leaving 17 bases between the germline ends. The CDR3, as DNA: TGTGCCACCAGCAGAGACCCCGGACAAGGCTGGGAGCCCCAGCATTTT. It specifies CATSRDPGQGWEPQHF.

The chain uses TRBV6-5 and TRBJ2-5; D gene uncertain. Germline V gene sequence: CDR1 MNHEY, CDR2 SVGAGI. The CDR3 runs to 12 residues. V lost 7 bases to trimming and J lost 2 bases, with 8 bases between them. CDR3 sequence reads: CASNNAQETQYF. CDR3 sequence (DNA): TGTGCCAGCAACAACGCTCAAGAGACCCAGTACTTC.

CDR3 loop: CASSAGPNTGELFF. For the CDR3, the DNA is TGTGCCTCCAGCGCGGGCCCGAACACCGGGGAGCTGTTTTTT. V usage is TRBV6-4 and J usage is TRBJ2-2, with D perhaps TRBD2 (5 bases). The germline V gene has CDR1 MRHNA and CDR2 SNTAGT. With 11 bases removed from V and 0 bases from J, the gap between germline ends came to 13 bases. The CDR3 sequence is 14 residues long.

DNA for the CDR3: TGTGCCAGCAGCCAAGATCTTCCCGGGACAGGGTTAGGGGAGCAGTACTTC. Translating it yields CASSQDLPGTGLGEQYF. This chain links TRBV14 with TRBJ2-7, with 9 nucleotides matching TRBD1. This CDR3 region has 17 residues. V lost 0 bases and J lost 7; bases outside the gene matches: 13. Germline CDR1 and CDR2: SGHDN and FVKESK.

This clone has more than one count but fewer than ten. The CDR3 spells CAWSVLAGSGTQYF. For the CDR3, the DNA is TGTGCCTGGAGTGTTTTAGCGGGGTCAGGTACGCAGTATTTT. V gene TRBV30 combines with J gene TRBJ2-3; 8 bases are shared with TRBD2. After removal of 0 bases from V and 8 bases from J, the junction contained 7 bases not matched to a gene. CDR1 and CDR2 (germline): GTSNPN, SVGIG (reference sequence). CDR3 length equals 14 residues.